The 17 T cell receptor beta chains presented below share a single source sample, sequenced in a study of graft-versus-host responses after intestinal transplantation. These receptors' antigens are unknown. Using immunoSEQ multiplex PCR, the repertoire was profiled, and TCRdb retains in-frame clones only, with some absent. The data show 35,000 to 45,000 clones, with roughly 94% seen just once and 0.22% held by the top ten. This specimen was unstimulated CD4+ T cells sorted from spleen or lymph node cells, taken before transplant. These receptor sequences come from a human donor who was the organ donor for an intestinal transplant.

The CDR3 region is CASSGGTPPEAFF. The CDR3 DNA is TGTGCCAGCAGTGGTGGGACACCACCTGAAGCTTTCTTT. The V and J genes are TRBV28 and TRBJ1-1; weak D call: TRBD1 (6 bases). The CDR3 extends over 13 amino acids. Trimming took off 5 bases at V and 6 bases at J, with 13 bases between the two ends. Germline loops: CDR1 MDHEN, CDR2 SYDVKM.

The sample holds one count of this clone. Here the CDR3 reads CASSQGGGPDTQYF. Written as DNA, the CDR3 is TGCGCCAGCAGCCAAGGCGGGGGCCCAGATACGCAGTATTTT. This chain links TRBV4-3 with TRBJ2-3; maybe TRBD2 (7 bases). The ends were cut back, 1 base at V and 4 bases at J, with 9 bases in the middle. The CDR3 sequence is 14 residues long. Looked up from germline, CDR1 is LGHNA and CDR2 is YSLEER.

V is TRBV6-6 and J is TRBJ1-2; D gene uncertain. The germline gives CDR1 MNHNY, CDR2 SVGAGI (reference sequence). The CDR3 runs 15 residues. Deletions cut 2 bases from V and 8 bases from J, with 18 bases between. The CDR3 loop is CASSYPTSLPRGYTF. The CDR3 DNA sequence: TGTGCCAGCAGTTACCCCACATCTCTACCGCGGGGCTACACCTTC.

The chain has TRBV18 and TRBJ1-1, with 10 bases identical to TRBD1. Trimming took 6 bases from V and 1 from J; bases not matched to a gene: 5. The germline CDR1 and CDR2 sequences are KGHSH and LQKENI. The CDR3 runs to 15 residues. This CDR3 is CASSGQGMRNTEAFF. As DNA, the CDR3 is TGTGCCAGCTCGGGACAGGGGATGAGGAACACTGAAGCTTTCTTT. The whole variable domain, remainder taken from reference TRBV18 and TRBJ1-1, is NAGVMQNPRHLVRRRGQEARLRCSPMKGHSHVYWYRQLPEEGLKFMVYLQKENIIDESGMPKERFSAEFPKEGPSILRIQQVVRGDSAAYFCASSGQGMRNTEAFFGQGTRLTVV.

The count of this clone is one. This chain connects TRBV21-1 to TRBJ2-5; TRBD2, the table's D call, lacks a check against the DNA. TRBV21-1 is tagged as a pseudogene. This CDR3 spans 15 amino acids. CDR3 amino acids: CASSKGGAAQETQYF. In DNA, the CDR3 is TGTGCCAGCAGCAAAGGGGGAGCGGCCCAAGAGACCCAGTACTTC.

The chain is built from TRBV5-5 and TRBJ1-3; no reliable D call. Trimming cost V 2 bases and J 0 bases, with 0 bases left between them. This CDR3 has 12 amino acids. From germline, CDR1 is SGHKS and CDR2 YYEKEE (reference sequence). The CDR3 protein is CASSFSGNTIYF. In nucleotides, the CDR3 is TGTGCCAGCAGCTTCTCTGGAAACACCATATATTTT.

The chain carries TRBV5-6 and TRBJ2-3; possible D gene TRBD2, 5 bases. The V end lost 2 bases, the J end lost 9 bases, and 22 bases lay between the germline ends. The CDR3 contains 16 residues. Looked up from germline, CDR1 is SGHDT and CDR2 is YYEEEE. This CDR3 reads CASSFQLGLDLETQYF. The CDR3 region has the DNA TGTGCCAGCAGCTTCCAACTAGGTTTGGATCTTGAAACGCAGTATTTT.

The chain combines TRBV6-5 with TRBJ2-1; 7 nucleotides line up with TRBD1. The CDR3 has 15 amino acids. With 4 bases clipped from V and 5 bases from J, the junction kept 8 bases outside the gene matches. Germline V gene data show CDR1 as MNHEY and CDR2 as SVGAGI. The CDR3 nucleotides are TGTGCCAGCAGTTTTGACAGGGTACTCAACAATGAGCAGTTCTTC. Encoded protein: CASSFDRVLNNEQFF.

The sample holds one count of this clone. The V call is TRBV4-3, the J call TRBJ2-2, with TRBD2 matching 9 bases. Germline V gene sequence: CDR1 LGHNA, CDR2 YSLEER. This CDR3 region has 16 residues. The V segment lost 0 bases and the J segment 4 bases; nucleotides outside the gene matches: 3. In nucleotides, the CDR3 is TGCGCCAGCAGCCAAGAGGCGGGGGGGAGCACCGGGGAGCTGTTTTTT. It is translated as CASSQEAGGSTGELFF.

The V call is TRBV7-9, the J call TRBJ1-5; D remains unclear. This CDR3 has 15 amino acids. The germline CDR1 and CDR2 sequences are SEHNR and FQNEAQ (reference sequence). V lost 5 bases and J 1 base, leaving 12 bases between the germline ends. CDR3 sequence: CASSVEPGSNQPQHF. The DNA of the CDR3 is TGTGCCAGCAGCGTAGAGCCAGGCAGCAATCAGCCCCAGCATTTT.

The J gene is TRBJ1-1, the V gene TRBV18; tentatively, D is TRBD1 (6 bases). The CDR3 extends over 14 amino acids. CDR1 is KGHSH, CDR2 LQKENI, per germline. V shed 4 bases and J shed 4 bases, with 13 bases lying between them. CDR3 protein: CASSQSTGFTEAFF. The CDR3 DNA is TGTGCCAGCTCACAATCAACAGGGTTCACTGAAGCTTTCTTT.

This sequence joins TRBV11-2 and TRBJ1-6; D ambiguous. Germline-derived CDR1 and CDR2 are SGHAT and FQNNGV. The ends were cut back, 2 bases at V and 7 bases at J, with 6 bases in the middle. There are 13 residues in the CDR3. CDR3 loop: CASSLMANSPLHF. The CDR3 DNA sequence: TGTGCCAGCAGCTTAATGGCGAATTCACCCCTCCACTTT.

This chain connects TRBV5-4 to TRBJ2-6; D tentatively fits TRBD1 or TRBD2 (5 bases each). Trimming stripped 0 bases from V and 2 bases from J, with 9 bases between. CDR3 length: 16 residues. The germline CDR1 and CDR2 sequences are SGHNT and YYREEE (reference sequence). Here the CDR3 DNA reads TGTGCCAGCAGCTTGGGGGGGTTCCCTGGGGCCAACGTCCTGACTTTC. This gives the protein CASSLGGFPGANVLTF.

The rearrangement uses TRBV19 and TRBJ1-1; a weak D match, TRBD1 (5 bases). Germline V gives CDR1 LNHDA, CDR2 SQIVND (reference sequence). The CDR3 spans 12 residues. V dropped 8 bases and J dropped 8 bases, with 15 bases sitting between them. The CDR3 sequence is CASFSDTIEAFF. The CDR3 DNA sequence: TGTGCCAGTTTTTCGGACACCATCGAAGCTTTCTTT.

The gene calls are TRBV9 and TRBJ1-3, with D unresolved. V lost 4 bases and J 0 bases, leaving 5 bases between the germline ends. The CDR3 spans 13 residues. Germline-derived CDR1 and CDR2 are SGDLS and YYNGEE. In DNA form, the CDR3 reads TGTGCCAGCAGCAGGGACTCTGGAAACACCATATATTTT. Amino acids: CASSRDSGNTIYF.

The chain has TRBV2 and TRBJ2-5; D gene uncertain. V was shortened by 3 bases and J by 2 bases, with 4 bases between the two germline ends. This CDR3 contains 12 residues. The germline CDR1 and CDR2 sequences are SNHLY and FYNNEI. The CDR3 DNA reads as TGTGCCAGCAGTGACGGACAAGAGACCCAGTACTTC. Residues: CASSDGQETQYF.

The V and J genes are TRBV6-1 and TRBJ1-5; the D gene is possibly TRBD1 (5 bases). Trimming removed 7 bases at V and 3 bases at J, with 16 bases between. The length of the CDR3 is 15 residues. Per germline, CDR1 MNHNS and CDR2 SASEGT. The CDR3 here is CASTRDGFVNQPQHF. The CDR3 DNA reads as TGTGCCAGCACCCGGGACGGATTCGTCAATCAGCCCCAGCATTTT.